This T cell receptor (beta chain) was captured in a study of cytomegalovirus exposure and HLA in healthy donors. The wider study: In an earlier analysis, 95 million to 130 million unique TCR beta sequences were found from about 179 million T cells. Assignment to the Caucasian-associated ancestry cluster applied to approximately 80% of the approximately 370 genotyped donors. Whole-study findings and limits: Per a later analysis, HLA-associated TCR beta chains showed more clonal expansion than other, equally common TCR beta chains.

A note on this clone: Its antigen is as yet unknown. A read error may produce the germline difference seen at one junction end.

Primers: 60 Vbeta forward and 13 Jbeta reverse. Produced via immunoSEQ multiplex PCR; TCRdb's table is partial and in-frame only. Found here are 150,000 or so clones, over 60% of them singletons; the top ten hold 2.5% to 3.5%. Donors were nominally healthy when sampled, though unrecorded immune exposures were likely. The sample taken for sequencing was PBMCs. The source of this sequence is a man aged 35-49 years in good health and CMV-seropositive.

The DNA for the CDR3 is TGTTCCAGCAGCGCCGGGACAGGGTATGGCTACACCTTC. This gives the protein CSSSAGTGYGYTF. The chain carries TRBV7-9 and TRBJ1-2, with TRBD1 matching 9 bases. From germline, CDR1 is SEHNR and CDR2 FQNEAQ (reference sequence). The CDR3 totals 13 residues.